One and the same sample provided the 10 T cell receptor beta chains below, sequenced in a study of vaccination and CD4 T cells after COVID-19. Treatment: roughly 10-day PBMC culture with coronavirus spike peptide pools or control peptides (ViraFEST assay). Cultured CD4+ T cell DNA underwent sequencing with the Oncomine TCR Beta short-read assay. TCRdb fed the PCR reads into MiXCR, producing one record per CDR3 protein. The repertoire holds tens of thousands of distinct CDR3 sequences, around 48% seen once, with about 4.9% in the top ten. For these receptors, no antigen is known. Material for sequencing was CD4+ T cells from blood, cultured in vitro. These receptors were obtained from a human donor who had recovered from COVID-19.

V gene TRBV27 combines with J gene TRBJ2-3; D assignment may be TRBD1 or TRBD2 (5 bases each). The V end lost 6 bases, the J end lost 2 bases, and 9 bases lay between the germline ends. Per germline, CDR1 MNHEY and CDR2 SMNVEV (reference sequence). The CDR3 runs to 13 residues. CDR3 sequence reads: CASRRGSTDTQYF. The CDR3 bases are TGTGCCAGCAGGAGGGGATCCACAGATACGCAGTATTTT.

This clonotype showed up just once. The rearrangement links TRBV20-1 to TRBJ2-1; D is perhaps TRBD2 (5 bases). Germline V gene sequence: CDR1 DFQATT, CDR2 SNEGSKA (reference sequence). Trimming removed 4 bases at V and 8 bases at J, with 15 bases between. CDR3 length equals 13 residues. The CDR3 nucleotides read TGCAGTGCTACAGCGGTCCCCGGGGATGAGCAGTTCTTC. This sequence encodes CSATAVPGDEQFF.

This chain uses TRBV11-3 with TRBJ2-3, with 12 nucleotides matching TRBD2. Trimming at V came to 6 bases and at J to 3 bases, leaving 4 bases not matched to a gene. Germline V lookup: CDR1 SGHNT, CDR2 YENEEA. CDR3 length: 15 residues. As DNA, the CDR3 is TGTGCCAGCAGTCGACTAGCGGGAGTGACAGATACGCAGTATTTT. Translation: CASSRLAGVTDTQYF.

This clonotype was recorded a few times. The J gene is TRBJ2-2, the V gene TRBV11-2, with 12 bases aligning to TRBD2. CDR3 size: 18 residues. Per germline, CDR1 SGHAT and CDR2 FQNNGV. Germline trimming cut 0 bases from V and 3 bases from J; bases unmatched to any gene: 5. In nucleotides, the CDR3 is TGTGCCAGCAGCTTAGATATAGGACTAGCGGGATACACCGGGGAGCTGTTTTTT. Its translation: CASSLDIGLAGYTGELFF. Using reference TRBV11-2 and TRBJ2-2 for the parts outside the CDR3, the full variable domain is EAGVAQSPRYKIIEKRQSVAFWCNPISGHATLYWYQQILGQGPKLLIQFQNNGVVDDSQLPKDRFSAERLKGVDSTLKIQPAKLEDSAVYLCASSLDIGLAGYTGELFFGEGSRLTVL.

V and J are TRBV29-1 and TRBJ1-1; 7 bases line up with TRBD1. Trimming cost V 7 bases and J 1 base; bases outside gene matches: 12. The CDR3 extends over 15 amino acids. In germline, CDR1 is SQVTM, CDR2 ANQGSEA. CDR3 region: CSASDRDGRNTEAFF. The CDR3 coding sequence is TGCAGCGCGTCTGACAGGGATGGAAGGAACACTGAAGCTTTCTTT.

The chain recombines TRBV2 with TRBJ1-1; D remains ambiguous. Trimming removed 2 bases at V and 7 bases at J, with 8 bases between. Germline V gives CDR1 SNHLY, CDR2 FYNNEI. The CDR3 has 12 residues. CDR3 coding DNA: TGTGCCAGCAGTGAAACTCACCTTGAAGCTTTCTTT. Amino acids: CASSETHLEAFF.

The gene calls are TRBV25-1 and TRBJ1-1, with D hard to call. This CDR3 spans 14 amino acids. Germline CDR1 reads MGHDK; CDR2 reads SYGVNS. Between the trimmed V and J ends, which lost 7 bases and 8 bases, there was a span of 20 bases. CDR3 DNA sequence: TGTGCCAGCATCGGACGGACCCCCCTTTACGAAGCTTTCTTT. Translation: CASIGRTPLYEAFF.

V gene TRBV20-1 combines with J gene TRBJ2-3; D is unresolved. With 3 bases removed from V and 2 bases from J, the gap between germline ends came to 15 bases. CDR3 length equals 15 residues. The germline CDR1 and CDR2 sequences are DFQATT and SNEGSKA (reference sequence). The CDR3 region is CSASRPAGLTDTQYF. In nucleotides, the CDR3 is TGCAGTGCTAGTAGGCCGGCCGGGCTCACAGATACGCAGTATTTT.

This clonotype has more than one count but fewer than ten. CDR3 in amino acids: CSANGGGNQPQHF. The CDR3 DNA sequence: TGCAGTGCCAACGGGGGAGGCAATCAGCCCCAGCATTTT. The chain combines TRBV20-1 with TRBJ1-5; a possible D gene is TRBD1 (5 bases). Germline CDR1 is DFQATT and CDR2 is SNEGSKA (reference sequence). V dropped 6 bases and J dropped 2 bases, with 11 bases sitting between them. This CDR3 is 13 amino acids long.

The chain joins TRBV6-2 or TRBV6-3 to TRBJ1-2; a weak D match, TRBD1 (5 bases). This CDR3 spans 13 amino acids. Germline V CDR1 and CDR2: MNHEY, SVGEGT. The ends were cut back, 6 bases at V and 6 bases at J, with 14 bases in the middle. The CDR3 DNA reads TGTGCCAGCAGGTCGACAGCGATGAATGGCTACACCTTC. This sequence encodes CASRSTAMNGYTF.